One and the same sample provided the 24 T cell receptor beta chains below, sequenced in a study of blood T cell repertoires in COVID-19. Clones were read by immunoSEQ multiplex PCR, and TCRdb kept only the in-frame ones, dropping some. The table records hundreds of thousands of clones, 75% to 85% of them present only once. The sample consisted of peripheral blood. The receptors shown here come from a woman in her twenties or thirties with COVID-19, enrolled during active disease.

The chain's CDR3 is CASSQDWGGDYGYTF. The CDR3 DNA is TGCGCCAGCAGCCAGGATTGGGGCGGCGACTATGGCTACACCTTC. The rearrangement links TRBV4-1 to TRBJ1-2; maybe TRBD1 (5 bases). Trimming removed 3 bases from V and 3 bases from J, with 14 bases in between. The CDR3 is made up of 15 amino acids. Looked up from germline, CDR1 is MGHRA and CDR2 is YSYEKL.

The gene calls are TRBV13 and TRBJ1-5, with 10 bases aligning to TRBD1. Germline-derived CDR1 and CDR2 are PRHDT and FYEKMQ (reference sequence). The CDR3 covers 19 residues. The J segment lost 2 bases and the V segment lost 6 bases, leaving 16 bases of the junction unmatched. Written as DNA, the CDR3 is TGTGCCAGCAGTTATAGCCGGGACAGGGGTAGAGGGGGCAATCAGCCCCAGCATTTT. This codes for CASSYSRDRGRGGNQPQHF.

The V call is TRBV28, the J call TRBJ1-2, with D possibly matching TRBD1 (5 bases). CDR1 and CDR2 (germline): MDHEN, SYDVKM. The germline V and J ends were trimmed by 5 bases and 3 bases, with 13 bases remaining between them. The CDR3 is 14 residues long. As DNA, the CDR3 is TGTGCCAGCAGTCTCATCACAGGCCACTATGGCTACACCTTC. Its protein is CASSLITGHYGYTF.

The chain has TRBV6-6 and TRBJ2-3; 10 nucleotides line up with TRBD2. The length of the CDR3 is 19 residues. Germline V gives CDR1 MNHNY, CDR2 SVGAGI (reference sequence). V was pared by 6 bases and J by 2 bases, with 17 bases of the junction left unmatched. The CDR3 protein is CASSSKAGGGSLVTDTQYF. In DNA, the CDR3 is TGTGCCAGCAGCTCAAAAGCGGGAGGGGGGTCTCTCGTCACAGATACGCAGTATTTT.

The chain is built from TRBV19 and TRBJ2-7; no reliable D call. With 5 bases removed from V and 1 base from J, the gap between germline ends came to 12 bases. Germline V lookup: CDR1 LNHDA, CDR2 SQIVND (reference sequence). There are 14 residues in the CDR3. The CDR3 bases are TGTGCCAGTAGTGCGGAAGCCCGTTCCTACGAGCAGTACTTC. Translation gives CASSAEARSYEQYF.

This chain connects TRBV6-2 or TRBV6-3 to TRBJ2-7, with 7 bases lining up with TRBD2. This CDR3 comprises 14 residues. V lost 5 bases and J lost 2; bases outside the gene matches: 6. CDR1 and CDR2 (germline): MNHEY, SVGEGT. This CDR3 reads CASSPGREPYEQYF. The CDR3 DNA reads TGTGCCAGCAGTCCAGGGAGGGAACCCTACGAGCAGTACTTC.

This clone was seen repeatedly, ten times or more. V is TRBV11-2 and J is TRBJ1-2, with 7 positions matching TRBD1. From germline, CDR1 is SGHAT and CDR2 FQNNGV. V was pared by 5 bases and J by 4 bases, with 7 bases of the junction left unmatched. CDR3 length: 14 amino acids. The CDR3 nucleotides read TGTGCCAGCAGCCCAGTCCCAGGGGGCTATGGCTACACCTTC. Protein: CASSPVPGGYGYTF.

The gene calls are TRBV4-3 and TRBJ1-2; D gene ambiguous. With 1 base removed from V and 8 bases from J, the gap between germline ends came to 8 bases. The germline V gene encodes CDR1 LGHNA and CDR2 YSLEER. The CDR3 loop spans 12 amino acids. In DNA, the CDR3 is TGCGCCAGCAGCCAAGGCCATACAGGCTACACCTTC. Translated, it gives CASSQGHTGYTF.

This clone was observed a few times. The CDR3 loop reads CASSVTGTGELFF. CDR3 nucleotide sequence: TGTGCCAGTAGCGTGACAGGGACCGGGGAGCTGTTTTTT. The gene calls are TRBV19 and TRBJ2-2; 7 bases are shared with TRBD1. The CDR3 has 13 residues. Germline V lookup: CDR1 LNHDA, CDR2 SQIVND (reference sequence). V shed 6 bases, J shed 5 bases, and the junction held 3 bases outside the gene matches.

The rearrangement links TRBV9 to TRBJ2-1, with TRBD2 identical over 9 bases. Germline trimming cut 0 bases from V and 7 bases from J; bases unmatched to any gene: 5. The CDR3 covers 15 residues. Germline V gene lookup returns CDR1 SGDLS and CDR2 YYNGEE. The CDR3 protein is CASSVASGISNEQFF. The DNA of the CDR3 is TGTGCCAGCAGCGTAGCTAGCGGGATCTCGAATGAGCAGTTCTTC.

The chain uses TRBV19 and TRBJ1-3; 9 nucleotides agree with TRBD1. The CDR3 sequence is 15 residues long. J lost 0 bases, V lost 5 bases, and 2 bases had no gene match. Germline lookup yields CDR1 LNHDA and CDR2 SQIVND (reference sequence). CDR3 region: CASSSTGGSGNTIYF. The CDR3 region has the DNA TGTGCCAGTAGTTCGACAGGGGGCTCTGGAAACACCATATATTTT.

J is TRBJ1-2 and V is TRBV7-8; D remains unclear. Germline V lookup: CDR1 SGHVS, CDR2 FQNEAQ. Trimming stripped 6 bases from V and 4 bases from J, with 15 bases between. CDR3 length equals 14 residues. CDR3 nucleotide sequence: TGTGCCAGCAGTCCAAGCGACGGCGCCTATGGCTACACCTTC. Translating gives CASSPSDGAYGYTF. Filled out from reference TRBV7-8 and TRBJ1-2, the complete variable domain reads GAGVSQSPRYKVAKRGQDVALRCDPISGHVSLFWYQQALGQGPEFLTYFQNEAQLDKSGLPSDRFFAERPEGSVSTLKIQRTQQEDSAVYLCASSPSDGAYGYTFGSGTRLTVV.

This rearrangement joins TRBV19 to TRBJ2-3; 10 bases are shared with TRBD2. This CDR3 has 15 amino acids. Germline loops: CDR1 LNHDA, CDR2 SQIVND (reference sequence). Trimming removed 5 bases from V and 3 bases from J; junction bases left unmatched: 5. This CDR3 reads CASSSGTSVTDTQYF. CDR3 nucleotides: TGTGCCAGTAGTTCGGGGACTAGCGTAACAGATACGCAGTATTTT.

CDR3 loop: CASSAGTGSNQPQHF. The CDR3 nucleotides read TGTGCCAGCAGCGCCGGGACAGGGAGCAATCAGCCCCAGCATTTT. This chain connects TRBV9 to TRBJ1-5, with TRBD1 identical over 9 bases. V shed 3 bases and J 1 base; nucleotides not matched to a gene: 2. CDR3 length equals 15 residues. Germline loops: CDR1 SGDLS, CDR2 YYNGEE.

The chain joins TRBV5-5 to TRBJ2-7; TRBD1 agrees at 10 bases. The CDR3 covers 14 residues. V was pared by 0 bases and J by 7 bases, with 4 bases of the junction left unmatched. Per the germline V gene, CDR1 is SGHKS and CDR2 is YYEKEE (reference sequence). Here the CDR3 DNA reads TGTGCCAGCAGCTTGGCCGGACAGGGGGTTGAGCAGTACTTC. This encodes CASSLAGQGVEQYF.

J is TRBJ1-2 and V is TRBV6-2 or TRBV6-3; D unresolved. The ends were cut back, 6 bases at V and 4 bases at J, with 12 bases in the middle. Germline CDR1 and CDR2: MNHEY and SVGEGT. This CDR3 spans 13 amino acids. DNA of the CDR3: TGTGCCAGCAGCACCACCACAAGCTATGGCTACACCTTC. Translation: CASSTTTSYGYTF.

This clone was recorded a few times. This rearrangement joins TRBV9 to TRBJ1-3; D uncertain. Germline V gene sequence: CDR1 SGDLS, CDR2 YYNGEE. This CDR3 comprises 14 residues. V was cut by 4 bases and J by 0 bases, with 8 bases left in between. CDR3 coding DNA: TGTGCCAGCAGCTCCGGTTCCTCTGGAAACACCATATATTTT. Translating gives CASSSGSSGNTIYF.

The gene calls are TRBV6-4 and TRBJ1-5; 8 nucleotides match TRBD1. The CDR3 extends over 16 amino acids. The trim removed 2 bases at V and 1 base at J, leaving 4 bases unmatched. Germline V gene data show CDR1 as MRHNA and CDR2 as SNTAGT. CDR3 loop: CASSDPDRESNQPQHF. CDR3 bases: TGTGCCAGCAGTGACCCGGACAGGGAGAGCAATCAGCCCCAGCATTTT.

This chain joins TRBV7-9 and TRBJ2-7; 10 bases align to TRBD1. The CDR3 is 14 amino acids. Germline V gene lookup returns CDR1 SEHNR and CDR2 FQNEAQ (reference sequence). With 7 bases clipped from V and 3 bases from J, the junction kept 6 bases outside the gene matches. This chain's CDR3 is CASISGTGDYEQYF. The CDR3 nucleotides are TGTGCCAGCATCTCAGGGACAGGGGACTACGAGCAGTACTTC.

This chain links TRBV5-1 with TRBJ2-3, with 13 bases aligning to TRBD2. The CDR3 extends over 16 amino acids. V gave up 4 bases and J gave up 6 bases; unmatched junction bases: 8. CDR1 and CDR2 (germline): SGHRS, YFSETQ. The CDR3 coding sequence is TGCGCCAGCAGCACTGGACTAGCGGGAGTATCGGATACGCAGTATTTT. It is translated as CASSTGLAGVSDTQYF.

V usage is TRBV4-1 and J usage is TRBJ2-7; TRBD2 agrees at 10 bases. Per the germline V gene, CDR1 is MGHRA and CDR2 is YSYEKL. This CDR3 region has 16 residues. V lost 3 bases and J lost 2; bases outside the gene matches: 7. The CDR3 region has the DNA TGCGCCAGCAGCCAGGCGAGCGGGAGGGCCACCTACGAGCAGTACTTC. Translation: CASSQASGRATYEQYF.

The rearrangement links TRBV19 to TRBJ2-1, with 8 nucleotides matching TRBD2. The trim removed 3 bases at V and 4 bases at J, leaving 14 bases unmatched. Germline CDR1 is LNHDA and CDR2 is SQIVND (reference sequence). The CDR3 sequence is 18 residues long. The DNA of the CDR3 is TGTGCCAGTAGTATTTCAAGCGGGGGCTCCCGTTCTTACAATGAGCAGTTCTTC. As protein: CASSISSGGSRSYNEQFF.

The CDR3 DNA reads TGTGCCAGCAGTGAATTTCATCACAGGGGATGGGAGACCCAGTACTTC. Protein sequence: CASSEFHHRGWETQYF. The chain recombines TRBV25-1 with TRBJ2-5; TRBD1 matches 7 bases. V was pared by 1 base and J by 5 bases, with 10 bases of the junction left unmatched. The germline CDR1 and CDR2 sequences are MGHDK and SYGVNS. This CDR3 contains 16 residues. Combining the CDR3 with reference TRBV25-1 and TRBJ2-5 gives the whole variable domain EADIYQTPRYLVIGTGKKITLECSQTMGHDKMYWYQQDPGMELHLIHYSYGVNSTEKGDLSSESTVSRIRTEHFPLTLESARPSHTSQYLCASSEFHHRGWETQYFGPGTRLLVL.

The rearrangement uses TRBV9 and TRBJ2-1, with TRBD1 matching 9 bases. The length of the CDR3 is 11 residues. The V and J ends lost 3 bases and 16 bases, in that order; junction bases with no gene match: 5. The germline CDR1 and CDR2 sequences are SGDLS and YYNGEE. The CDR3 region has the DNA TGTGCCAGCAGCGATCACAGGGGGCTTTTCTTC. Residues: CASSDHRGLFF.